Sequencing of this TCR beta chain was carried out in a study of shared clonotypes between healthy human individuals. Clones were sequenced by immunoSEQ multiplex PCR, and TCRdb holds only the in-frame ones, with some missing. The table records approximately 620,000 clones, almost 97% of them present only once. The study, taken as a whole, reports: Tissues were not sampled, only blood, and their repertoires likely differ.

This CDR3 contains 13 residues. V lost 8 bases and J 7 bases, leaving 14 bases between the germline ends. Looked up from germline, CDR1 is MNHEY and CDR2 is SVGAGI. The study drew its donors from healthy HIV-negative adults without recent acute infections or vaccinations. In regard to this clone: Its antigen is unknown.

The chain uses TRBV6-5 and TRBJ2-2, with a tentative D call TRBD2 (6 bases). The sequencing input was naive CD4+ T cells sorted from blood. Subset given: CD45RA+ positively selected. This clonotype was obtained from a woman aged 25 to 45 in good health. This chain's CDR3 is CASGRQEGGELFF. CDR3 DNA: TGTGCCAGCGGACGGCAGGAGGGCGGGGAGCTGTTTTTT.